This T cell receptor (beta chain) was identified during a study of blood T cell repertoires in COVID-19. This clone showed up many times. The length of the CDR3 is 13 residues. Germline V gives CDR1 MDHEN, CDR2 SYDVKM. V shed 8 bases, J shed 3 bases, and the junction held 7 bases outside the gene matches. Some clones are missing from TCRdb's copy, which holds only in-frame ones; the method was immunoSEQ multiplex PCR. The data hold 110,000 or so clones, with roughly 76% observed a single time. The chain uses TRBV28 and TRBJ2-7; 7 positions agree with TRBD1. What was sequenced was peripheral blood. This receptor was taken from a woman aged 70 to 79 with acute or convalescent COVID-19. The CDR3 region is CASAGQADYEQYF. CDR3 in DNA: TGTGCCAGCGCCGGACAGGCCGACTACGAGCAGTACTTC.